This passage covers 10 T cell receptor beta chains from one sample sequenced in a study of blood T cell repertoires in COVID-19. The repertoire was sequenced with immunoSEQ multiplex PCR; TCRdb's copy has only in-frame clones and lacks some. The sample has approximately 330,000 clones; 65% to 90% are singletons. Specimen: PBMCs or T cells enriched from blood (not recorded which). The source of these receptors is a woman in her thirties or forties with acute COVID-19.

The chain combines TRBV12-3 or TRBV12-4 with TRBJ2-1; the D gene is possibly TRBD1 (6 bases). CDR3 length equals 13 residues. Between the trimmed V and J ends, which lost 5 bases and 8 bases, there was a span of 13 bases. The CDR3 DNA reads TGTGCCAGCAGTCTAAGGCGGACAGATGAGCAGTTCTTC. Translation: CASSLRRTDEQFF.

The chain couples TRBV4-3 to TRBJ2-3; 8 bases match TRBD2. The CDR3 is 17 amino acids. In germline, CDR1 is LGHNA, CDR2 YSLEER. V was clipped by 4 bases and J by 0 bases; unmatched bases: 9. In DNA form, the CDR3 reads TGCGCCAGCAGCCTCAGTGTTAGCGGGGCTAGCACAGATACGCAGTATTTT. It is translated as CASSLSVSGASTDTQYF.

The chain combines TRBV3-1 (or the pseudogene TRBV3-2) with TRBJ1-6; weak D call: TRBD1 (5 bases). CDR3 length: 15 amino acids. From germline, CDR1 is LGHDT and CDR2 YNNKEL (reference sequence). Trimming took 7 bases from V and 7 from J, leaving 17 bases between them. In nucleotides, the CDR3 is TGTGCCAGCAACTGGGCCAGGGCGGGAAATTCACCCCTCCACTTT. This gives the protein CASNWARAGNSPLHF.

Here the CDR3 DNA reads TGTGCCAGCAGCCGGGAGGGATTTTACAATGAGCAGTTCTTC. Translating gives CASSREGFYNEQFF. This chain joins TRBV7-9 and TRBJ2-1; 8 bases match TRBD2. The junction had 4 bases not matched to a gene; V was cut back by 5 bases and J by 4 bases. Germline CDR1 reads SEHNR; CDR2 reads FQNEAQ (reference sequence). CDR3 length: 14 amino acids.

J is TRBJ1-5 and V is TRBV20-1, with a tentative D call TRBD1 (6 bases). The V gene lost 3 bases and the J gene lost 1 base, with 19 bases spanning the gap. The CDR3 sequence is 17 residues long. Per the germline V gene, CDR1 is DFQATT and CDR2 is SNEGSKA (reference sequence). This chain's CDR3 is CSASRGGSSKSNQPQHF. In nucleotides, the CDR3 is TGCAGTGCTAGTCGGGGGGGCTCTAGTAAAAGCAATCAGCCCCAGCATTTT.

The chain links TRBV7-9 to TRBJ1-2; 7 bases are a match to TRBD1. The V gene's germline CDR1 is SEHNR and CDR2 FQNEAQ (reference sequence). CDR3 size: 16 residues. J was trimmed by 4 bases and V by 3 bases; bases with no gene match: 11. CDR3 loop: CASSFQGVLKSYGYTF. CDR3 coding DNA: TGTGCCAGCAGCTTCCAGGGGGTCCTGAAATCCTATGGCTACACCTTC.

This chain uses TRBV12-3 or TRBV12-4 with TRBJ2-5; TRBD2 matches at 7 bases. Unmatched junction bases numbered 4, after V lost 6 bases and J lost 3 bases. CDR3 size: 13 residues. CDR3 residues: CASSSGREETQYF. The CDR3 nucleotides are TGTGCCAGCAGCTCGGGGAGGGAAGAGACCCAGTACTTC.

This chain uses TRBV5-1 with TRBJ2-2, with a possible D match to TRBD2 (6 bases). This CDR3 has 14 residues. Looked up from germline, CDR1 is SGHRS and CDR2 is YFSETQ. V lost 4 bases and J lost 7, with 14 bases in between. CDR3 in amino acids: CASSARTGGGELFF. The CDR3 coding sequence is TGCGCCAGCAGCGCCCGCACCGGGGGCGGGGAGCTGTTTTTT.

The genes are TRBV18 and TRBJ1-5, with 8 positions matching TRBD1. The CDR3 spans 15 residues. V was clipped by 2 bases and J by 6 bases; unmatched bases: 6. Germline lookup yields CDR1 KGHSH and CDR2 LQKENI. In DNA form, the CDR3 reads TGTGCCAGCTCACCAGGACAGGGAGGCGGTCAGCCCCAGCATTTT. Its protein product is CASSPGQGGGQPQHF.

The V and J genes are TRBV3-1 (or the pseudogene TRBV3-2) and TRBJ2-5; D is unresolved. Trimming cost V 0 bases and J 4 bases, with 9 bases left between them. The CDR3 length is 14 residues. Germline CDR1 and CDR2: LGHDT and YNNKEL (reference sequence). The CDR3 is CASSQDPRVETQYF. The CDR3 bases are TGTGCCAGCAGCCAAGATCCTAGAGTAGAGACCCAGTACTTC.